The 12 T cell receptor beta chains below all came from one sample that was sequenced in a study of blood T cell repertoires in COVID-19. Clones were read by immunoSEQ multiplex PCR, and TCRdb kept only the in-frame ones, dropping some. The sample contains around 340,000 clones, about nine tenths of which appear only once. The specimen was PBMCs or T cells enriched from blood (not recorded which). These receptor sequences come from a woman aged 25 to 39 who had been exposed to COVID-19.

The CDR3 nucleotides are TGTGCCAGCAGTTATTTTCACGGGGAGCTGTTTTTT. This translates into CASSYFHGELFF. V is TRBV6-6 and J is TRBJ2-2; D is unresolved. CDR3 length equals 12 residues. V was trimmed by 3 bases and J by 7 bases, leaving 6 bases between them. Germline values: CDR1 MNHNY, CDR2 SVGAGI (reference sequence).

The rearrangement joins TRBV10-3 to TRBJ2-3; 12 positions agree with TRBD2. The CDR3 is made up of 16 amino acids. Per the germline V gene, CDR1 is ENHRY and CDR2 is SYGVKD. The trim removed 7 bases at V and 4 bases at J, leaving 9 bases unmatched. The DNA for the CDR3 is TGTGCCATCAAAGCAGGACTAGCGGGACTATCAGATACGCAGTATTTT. It is translated as CAIKAGLAGLSDTQYF.

The rearrangement links TRBV7-9 to TRBJ2-4; D unresolved. This CDR3 is 13 amino acids long. Germline V gives CDR1 SEHNR, CDR2 FQNEAQ (reference sequence). V gave up 5 bases and J gave up 0 bases, with 5 bases separating them. The DNA for the CDR3 is TGTGCCAGCAGCCCTATAGCCAAAAACATTCAGTACTTC. This codes for CASSPIAKNIQYF. Complete variable domain (other parts from reference TRBV7-9 and TRBJ2-4): DTGVSQNPRHKITKRGQNVTFRCDPISEHNRLYWYRQTLGQGPEFLTYFQNEAQLEKSRLLSDRFSAERPKGSFSTLEIQRTEQGDSAMYLCASSPIAKNIQYFGAGTRLSVL.

V and J are TRBV28 and TRBJ1-2, with TRBD1 matching 7 bases. CDR1 is MDHEN, CDR2 SYDVKM, per germline. This CDR3 has 13 residues. CDR3 sequence: CVTERDSNYGYTF. CDR3 bases: TGTGTTACCGAACGGGACAGCAACTATGGCTACACCTTC.

The chain recombines TRBV18 with TRBJ2-7; 8 nucleotides line up with TRBD2. Germline CDR1 KGHSH, CDR2 LQKENI. Losses at the gene ends were 0 bases for V and 5 bases for J; bases not matched to a gene: 3. The CDR3 loop spans 14 amino acids. This CDR3 reads CASSPPGRADEQYF. The CDR3 DNA sequence: TGTGCCAGCTCACCACCCGGGAGGGCAGACGAGCAGTACTTC. The variable domain in full, with the rest retrieved from reference TRBV18 and TRBJ2-7, is NAGVMQNPRHLVRRRGQEARLRCSPMKGHSHVYWYRQLPEEGLKFMVYLQKENIIDESGMPKERFSAEFPKEGPSILRIQQVVRGDSAAYFCASSPPGRADEQYFGPGTRLTVT.

The chain joins TRBV6-5 to TRBJ2-7, with 7 bases that match TRBD1. V lost 0 bases and J lost 2; bases outside the gene matches: 7. The CDR3 consists of 16 residues. Germline CDR1 is MNHEY and CDR2 is SVGAGI. The CDR3, as DNA: TGTGCCAGCAGTTACTCGAAGGGGGCATTCGCCTACGAGCAGTACTTC. It translates to CASSYSKGAFAYEQYF.

V gene TRBV19 combines with J gene TRBJ2-7, with 8 bases fitting TRBD1. Germline-derived CDR1 and CDR2 are LNHDA and SQIVND (reference sequence). V shed 5 bases, J shed 1 base, and the junction held 1 base outside the gene matches. The CDR3 is 13 residues long. The CDR3 sequence is CASSWDRSYEQYF. The CDR3 region has the DNA TGTGCCAGTAGTTGGGACAGGTCCTACGAGCAGTACTTC.

V gene TRBV3-1 (or the pseudogene TRBV3-2) combines with J gene TRBJ2-7, with TRBD1 identical over 9 bases. After removal of 4 bases from V and 3 bases from J, the junction contained 1 base not matched to a gene. Germline V gene lookup returns CDR1 LGHDT and CDR2 YNNKEL (reference sequence). The CDR3 loop spans 13 amino acids. The DNA of the CDR3 is TGTGCCAGCAGCCGGGACAGGGACTACGAGCAGTACTTC. Protein: CASSRDRDYEQYF.

J is TRBJ1-5 and V is TRBV6-1, with a tentative D call TRBD1 (5 bases). V lost 2 bases to trimming and J lost 0 bases, with 8 bases between them. CDR3 length: 15 amino acids. CDR1 MNHNS and CDR2 SASEGT come from the germline V gene. The CDR3 DNA reads TGTGCCAGCAGTGAACCAGGGATTAGCAATCAGCCCCAGCATTTT. It yields the protein CASSEPGISNQPQHF.

The V and J genes are TRBV3-1 (or the pseudogene TRBV3-2) and TRBJ2-5; a possible D gene is TRBD2 (5 bases). Trimming removed 0 bases at V and 1 base at J, with 9 bases between. This CDR3 is 15 amino acids long. Germline V lookup: CDR1 LGHDT, CDR2 YNNKEL (reference sequence). The CDR3 region is CASSQESGVQETQYF. CDR3 sequence (DNA): TGTGCCAGCAGCCAAGAGTCCGGGGTCCAAGAGACCCAGTACTTC.

The chain is built from TRBV5-1 and TRBJ1-1; 10 bases fit TRBD1. V lost 4 bases, J lost 2 bases, and 5 bases stayed unmatched. The CDR3 loop spans 15 amino acids. Germline assignment: CDR1 SGHRS and CDR2 YFSETQ. The CDR3 bases are TGCGCCAGCAGCCCGAGGACAGGGGGAAACACTGAAGCTTTCTTT. It encodes CASSPRTGGNTEAFF.

The chain combines TRBV5-1 with TRBJ2-7; D may be TRBD1 (6 bases). Germline CDR1 SGHRS, CDR2 YFSETQ. The CDR3 sequence is 14 residues long. Trimming cost V 3 bases and J 0 bases, with 10 bases left between them. The DNA of the CDR3 is TGCGCCAGCAGCTCCGGACAGAACTCCTACGAGCAGTACTTC. Residues: CASSSGQNSYEQYF.